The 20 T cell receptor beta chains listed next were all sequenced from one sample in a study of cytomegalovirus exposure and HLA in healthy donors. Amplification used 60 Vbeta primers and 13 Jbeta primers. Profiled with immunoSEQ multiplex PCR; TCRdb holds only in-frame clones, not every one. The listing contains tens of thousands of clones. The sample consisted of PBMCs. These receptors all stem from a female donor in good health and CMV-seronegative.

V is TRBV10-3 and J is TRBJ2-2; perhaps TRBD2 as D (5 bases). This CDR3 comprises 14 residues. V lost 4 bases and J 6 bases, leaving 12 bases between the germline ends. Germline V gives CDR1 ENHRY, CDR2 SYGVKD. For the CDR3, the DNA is TGTGCCATCAGTGCGACGGGAACCTCCGGGGAGCTGTTTTTT. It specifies CAISATGTSGELFF.

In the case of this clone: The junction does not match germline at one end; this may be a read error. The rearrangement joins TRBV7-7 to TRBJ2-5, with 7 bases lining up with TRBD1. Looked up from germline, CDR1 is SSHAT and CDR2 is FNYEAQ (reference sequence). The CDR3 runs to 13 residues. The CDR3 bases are TGTGCTAGCAGCGCAACAGGGGCAGAGACCCAGTACTTC. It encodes CASSATGAETQYF.

CDR3 sequence: CSARSGNTIYF. CDR3 DNA: TGCAGTGCCCGCTCTGGAAACACCATATATTTT. The V call is TRBV20-1, the J call TRBJ1-3; D remains ambiguous. Germline CDR1 DFQATT, CDR2 SNEGSKA (reference sequence). V lost 6 bases and J 0 bases, leaving 3 bases between the germline ends. This CDR3 has 11 residues.

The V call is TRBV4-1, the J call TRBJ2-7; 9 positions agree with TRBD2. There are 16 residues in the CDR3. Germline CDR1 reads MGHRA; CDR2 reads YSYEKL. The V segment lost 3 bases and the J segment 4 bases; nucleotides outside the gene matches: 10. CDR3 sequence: CASSQAAAGGPYEQYF. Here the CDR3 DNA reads TGCGCCAGCAGCCAGGCTGCGGCGGGAGGGCCTTACGAGCAGTACTTC.

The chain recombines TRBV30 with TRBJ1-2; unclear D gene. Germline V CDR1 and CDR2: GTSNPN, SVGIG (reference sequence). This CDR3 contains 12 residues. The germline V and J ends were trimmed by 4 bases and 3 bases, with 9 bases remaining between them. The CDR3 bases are TGTGCCTGGATTTCGAGGGACTATGGCTACACCTTC. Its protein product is CAWISRDYGYTF.

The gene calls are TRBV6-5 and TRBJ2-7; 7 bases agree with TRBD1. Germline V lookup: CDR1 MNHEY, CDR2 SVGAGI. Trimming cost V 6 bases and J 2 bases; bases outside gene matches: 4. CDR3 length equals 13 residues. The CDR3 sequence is CASSTGVAYEQYF. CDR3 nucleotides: TGTGCCAGCAGCACAGGGGTGGCCTACGAGCAGTACTTC.

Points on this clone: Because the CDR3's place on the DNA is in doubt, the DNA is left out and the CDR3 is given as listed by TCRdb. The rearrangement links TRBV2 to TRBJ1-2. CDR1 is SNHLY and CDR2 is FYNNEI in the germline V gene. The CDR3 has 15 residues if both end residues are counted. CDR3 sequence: CASSSSGGTNYGYTF.

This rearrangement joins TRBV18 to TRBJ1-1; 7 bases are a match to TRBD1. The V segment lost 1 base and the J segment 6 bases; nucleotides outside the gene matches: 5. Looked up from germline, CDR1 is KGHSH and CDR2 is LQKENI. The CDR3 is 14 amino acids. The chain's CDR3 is CASSPQGAQAEAFF. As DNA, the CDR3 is TGTGCCAGCTCACCACAGGGGGCGCAGGCTGAAGCTTTCTTT.

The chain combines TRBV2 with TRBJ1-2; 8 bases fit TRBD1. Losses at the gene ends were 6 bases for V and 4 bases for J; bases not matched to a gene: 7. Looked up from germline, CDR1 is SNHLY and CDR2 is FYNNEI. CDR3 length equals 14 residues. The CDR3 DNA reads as TGTGCCAGCAGATTGGGACAGGTAGTCTATGGCTACACCTTC. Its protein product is CASRLGQVVYGYTF.

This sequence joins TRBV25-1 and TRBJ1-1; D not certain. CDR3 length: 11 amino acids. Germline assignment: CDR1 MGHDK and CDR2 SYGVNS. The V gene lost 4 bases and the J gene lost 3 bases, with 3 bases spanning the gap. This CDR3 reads CASSAYTEAFF. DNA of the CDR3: TGTGCCAGCAGTGCGTACACTGAAGCTTTCTTT.

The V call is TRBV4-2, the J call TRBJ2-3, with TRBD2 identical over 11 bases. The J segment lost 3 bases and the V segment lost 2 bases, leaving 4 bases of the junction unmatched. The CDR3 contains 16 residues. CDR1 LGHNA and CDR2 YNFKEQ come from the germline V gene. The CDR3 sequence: CASSQRASGGTDTQYF. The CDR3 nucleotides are TGTGCCAGCAGCCAAAGGGCTAGCGGGGGGACAGATACGCAGTATTTT.

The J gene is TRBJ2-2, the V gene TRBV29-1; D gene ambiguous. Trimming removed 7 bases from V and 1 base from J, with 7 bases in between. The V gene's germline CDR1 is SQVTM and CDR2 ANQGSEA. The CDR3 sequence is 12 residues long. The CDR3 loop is CSAAWNTGELFF. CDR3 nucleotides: TGCAGCGCCGCGTGGAACACCGGGGAGCTGTTTTTT.

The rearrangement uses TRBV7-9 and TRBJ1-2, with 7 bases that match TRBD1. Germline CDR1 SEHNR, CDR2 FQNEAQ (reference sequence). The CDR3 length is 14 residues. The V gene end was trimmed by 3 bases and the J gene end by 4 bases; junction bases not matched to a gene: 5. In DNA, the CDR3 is TGTGCCAGCAGCTTGATCCGGGACAGCTATGGCTACACCTTC. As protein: CASSLIRDSYGYTF.

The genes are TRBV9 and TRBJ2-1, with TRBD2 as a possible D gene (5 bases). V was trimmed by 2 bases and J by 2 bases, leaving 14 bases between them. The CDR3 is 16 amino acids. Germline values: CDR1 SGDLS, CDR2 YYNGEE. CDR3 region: CASSVLASGTYNEQFF. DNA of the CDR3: TGTGCCAGCAGCGTTTTAGCGTCGGGCACCTACAATGAGCAGTTCTTC.

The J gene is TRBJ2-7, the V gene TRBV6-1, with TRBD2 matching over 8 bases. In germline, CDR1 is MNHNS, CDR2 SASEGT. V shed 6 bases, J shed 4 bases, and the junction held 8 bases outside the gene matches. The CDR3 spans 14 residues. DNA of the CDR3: TGTGCCAGCAGCGCGGGGGGTGCCGCGTACGAGCAGTACTTC. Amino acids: CASSAGGAAYEQYF.

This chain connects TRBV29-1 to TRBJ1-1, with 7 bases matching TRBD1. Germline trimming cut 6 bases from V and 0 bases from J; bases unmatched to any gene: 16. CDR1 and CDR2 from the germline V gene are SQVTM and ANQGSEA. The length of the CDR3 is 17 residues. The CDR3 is CSVLYVPGQKLNTEAFF. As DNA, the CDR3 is TGCAGCGTGCTGTACGTCCCGGGACAGAAGTTGAACACTGAAGCTTTCTTT.

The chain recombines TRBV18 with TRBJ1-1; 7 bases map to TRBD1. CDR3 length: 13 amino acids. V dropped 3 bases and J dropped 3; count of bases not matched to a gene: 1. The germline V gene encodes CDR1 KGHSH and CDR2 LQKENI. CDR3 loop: CASSPDRDTEAFF. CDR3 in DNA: TGTGCCAGCTCACCCGACAGGGACACTGAAGCTTTCTTT.

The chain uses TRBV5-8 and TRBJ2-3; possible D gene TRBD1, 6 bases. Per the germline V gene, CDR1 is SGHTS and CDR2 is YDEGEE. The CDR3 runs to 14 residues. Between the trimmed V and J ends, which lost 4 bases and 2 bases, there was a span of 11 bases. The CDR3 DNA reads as TGTGCCAGCAGCGCCGGGACAAACACAGATACGCAGTATTTT. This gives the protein CASSAGTNTDTQYF.

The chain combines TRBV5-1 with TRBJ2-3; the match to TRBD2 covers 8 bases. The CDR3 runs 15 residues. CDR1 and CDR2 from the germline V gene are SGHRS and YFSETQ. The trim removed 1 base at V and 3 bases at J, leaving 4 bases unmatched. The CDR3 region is CASSLRAGETDTQYF. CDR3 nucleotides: TGCGCCAGCAGCTTGAGAGCGGGAGAAACAGATACGCAGTATTTT.

CDR3 loop: CASSLAPSAGGYGYTF. The CDR3 DNA is TGTGCCAGCAGCTTAGCGCCCTCGGCAGGGGGGTATGGCTACACCTTC. The chain has TRBV7-2 and TRBJ1-2; 7 bases match TRBD1. This CDR3 spans 16 amino acids. V lost 0 bases and J lost 5; bases outside the gene matches: 9. CDR1 SGHTA and CDR2 FQGNSA come from the germline V gene.